A selection of T cell receptor beta chains follows, all from one sample in a study of T-cell reconstitution after alpha-beta-depleted transplantation in children. TCRdb called the PCR reads again in MiXCR, with one record for every CDR3 protein. Of 450,000 to 550,000 distinct CDR3 sequences in the sample, approximately 10% were seen once. This specimen consisted of PBMCs, mostly from graft donor cells, obtained 180 days after TCRalphabeta/CD19-depleted stem cell transplant. These TCRs come from a female patient between 2 and 15 years old who had a stem cell transplant for aplastic anemia, so the T cells may come from the graft donor. Both conserved end residues are trimmed from each CDR3. The order of the fields is clone size, J gene, V gene, CDR3 protein. Expanded clones get a size class; other rows say once, few or many, or leave the size out.

abundance: NA; j_gene: TRBJ2-7; v_gene: TRBV11-2; CDR3aa: ASSLDRGQNYEQY
abundance: few; j_gene: TRBJ2-1; v_gene: TRBV12-3/TRBV12-4; CDR3aa: ASSLLGAGGPGNEQF
abundance: few; j_gene: TRBJ2-2; v_gene: TRBV29-1; CDR3aa: SAQGRDRNPWGELF
abundance: many; j_gene: TRBJ2-1; v_gene: TRBV29-1; CDR3aa: SVVLQGVRWSNEQF
abundance: few; j_gene: TRBJ2-7; v_gene: TRBV19; CDR3aa: ASSISGQGDEQY
abundance: few; j_gene: TRBJ2-7; v_gene: TRBV19; CDR3aa: ASSTRGGIDEQY
abundance: few; j_gene: TRBJ2-7; v_gene: TRBV7-8; CDR3aa: ASSLTDYSYEQY
abundance: few; j_gene: TRBJ1-4; v_gene: TRBV6-5; CDR3aa: ASSYGAGSYEKLF
abundance: NA; j_gene: TRBJ2-5; v_gene: TRBV28; CDR3aa: ASTWGRETQY
abundance: few; j_gene: TRBJ2-2; v_gene: TRBV19; CDR3aa: ASRTGGTNTGELF
abundance: NA; j_gene: TRBJ2-1; v_gene: TRBV6-1; CDR3aa: ASSGGTPYNEQF
abundance: few; j_gene: TRBJ1-5; v_gene: TRBV11-2; CDR3aa: ASSLEVTGGNNQPQH
abundance: many; j_gene: TRBJ2-7; v_gene: TRBV29-1; CDR3aa: SVEWDRVNEQY
abundance: many; j_gene: TRBJ2-5; v_gene: TRBV20-1; CDR3aa: SAFLQIQETQY
abundance: NA; j_gene: TRBJ1-5; v_gene: TRBV6-2/TRBV6-3; CDR3aa: ASSTKGGTDRQPQH
abundance: few; j_gene: TRBJ2-5; v_gene: TRBV27; CDR3aa: ASSRAREETQY
abundance: once; j_gene: TRBJ2-2; v_gene: TRBV9; CDR3aa: ASSFRSREASGELF
abundance: NA; j_gene: TRBJ2-1; v_gene: TRBV10-2; CDR3aa: ASTFWTSGSRDEQF
abundance: NA; j_gene: TRBJ2-1; v_gene: TRBV20-1; CDR3aa: SASRPAPSYNEQF
abundance: NA; j_gene: TRBJ2-5; v_gene: TRBV20-1; CDR3aa: SARDGGFWETQY
abundance: NA; j_gene: TRBJ1-2; v_gene: TRBV7-9; CDR3aa: ASSLLGPTGLYGYT
abundance: many; j_gene: TRBJ1-6; v_gene: TRBV5-1; CDR3aa: ASSVEGLRYNSPLH
abundance: NA; j_gene: TRBJ1-5; v_gene: TRBV20-1; CDR3aa: SAARSTGANNQPQH
abundance: many; j_gene: TRBJ2-7; v_gene: TRBV25-1; CDR3aa: ASSGGHRAYEQY
abundance: many; j_gene: TRBJ2-3; v_gene: TRBV27; CDR3aa: ASSLSRTGTTDTQY
abundance: many; j_gene: TRBJ2-1; v_gene: TRBV5-1; CDR3aa: ASSFRPGSFNEQF
abundance: many; j_gene: TRBJ2-7; v_gene: TRBV28; CDR3aa: ASRGEGYEQY
abundance: many; j_gene: TRBJ2-5; v_gene: TRBV4-3; CDR3aa: ASSSSGGVAQY
abundance: few; j_gene: TRBJ1-6; v_gene: TRBV7-2; CDR3aa: ASSLVGASSYNSPLH
abundance: NA; j_gene: TRBJ2-7; v_gene: TRBV27; CDR3aa: ASSPGLGYEQY
abundance: NA; j_gene: TRBJ2-1; v_gene: TRBV12-5; CDR3aa: ASGFFRTSGYNEQF
abundance: many; j_gene: TRBJ1-2; v_gene: TRBV20-1; CDR3aa: SAGASSGYGYT
abundance: NA; j_gene: TRBJ1-4; v_gene: TRBV6-5; CDR3aa: ASSYSKWAQDGKLF
abundance: NA; j_gene: TRBJ1-1; v_gene: TRBV6-1; CDR3aa: ASSAGQDPNTEAF